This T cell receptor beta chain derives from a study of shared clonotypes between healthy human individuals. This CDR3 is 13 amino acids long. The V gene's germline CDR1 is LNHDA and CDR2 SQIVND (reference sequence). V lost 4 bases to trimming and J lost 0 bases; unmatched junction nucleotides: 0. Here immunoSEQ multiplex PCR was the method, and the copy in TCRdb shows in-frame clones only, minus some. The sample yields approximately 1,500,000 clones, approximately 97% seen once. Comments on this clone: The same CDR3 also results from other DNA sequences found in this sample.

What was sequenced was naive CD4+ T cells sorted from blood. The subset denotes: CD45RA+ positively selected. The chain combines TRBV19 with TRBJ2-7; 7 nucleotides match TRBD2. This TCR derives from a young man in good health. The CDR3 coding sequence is TGTGCCAGTAGTAGGGGGGGCTCCTACGAGCAGTACTTC. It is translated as CASSRGGSYEQYF.